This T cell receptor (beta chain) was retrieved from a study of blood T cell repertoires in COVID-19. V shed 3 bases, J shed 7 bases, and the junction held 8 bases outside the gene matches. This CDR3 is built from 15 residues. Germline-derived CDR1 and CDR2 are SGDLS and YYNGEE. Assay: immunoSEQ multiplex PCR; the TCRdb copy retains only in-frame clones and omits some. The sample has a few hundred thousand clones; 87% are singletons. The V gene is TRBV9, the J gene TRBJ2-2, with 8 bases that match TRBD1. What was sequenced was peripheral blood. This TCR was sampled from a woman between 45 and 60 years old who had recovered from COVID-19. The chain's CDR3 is CASSGGQGAGGELFF. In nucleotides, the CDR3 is TGTGCCAGCAGCGGCGGACAGGGCGCTGGCGGGGAGCTGTTTTTT.